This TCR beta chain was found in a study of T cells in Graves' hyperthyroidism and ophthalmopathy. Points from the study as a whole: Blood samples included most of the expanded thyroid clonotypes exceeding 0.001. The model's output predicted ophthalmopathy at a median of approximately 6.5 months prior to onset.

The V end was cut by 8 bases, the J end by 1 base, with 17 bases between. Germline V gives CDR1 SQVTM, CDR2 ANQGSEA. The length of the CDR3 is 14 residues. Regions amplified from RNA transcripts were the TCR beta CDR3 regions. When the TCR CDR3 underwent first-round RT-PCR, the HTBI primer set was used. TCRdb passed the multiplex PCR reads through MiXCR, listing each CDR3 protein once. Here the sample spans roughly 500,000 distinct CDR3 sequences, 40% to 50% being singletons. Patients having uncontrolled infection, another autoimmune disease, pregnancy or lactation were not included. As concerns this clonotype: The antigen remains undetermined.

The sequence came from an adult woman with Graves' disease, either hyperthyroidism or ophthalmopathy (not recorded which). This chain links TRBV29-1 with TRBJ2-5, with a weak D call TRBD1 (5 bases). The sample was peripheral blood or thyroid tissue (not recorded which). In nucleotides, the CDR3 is TGCAGCAGTGAAGTTGGGGCAGCCCAAGAGACCCAGTACTTC. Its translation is CSSEVGAAQETQYF.